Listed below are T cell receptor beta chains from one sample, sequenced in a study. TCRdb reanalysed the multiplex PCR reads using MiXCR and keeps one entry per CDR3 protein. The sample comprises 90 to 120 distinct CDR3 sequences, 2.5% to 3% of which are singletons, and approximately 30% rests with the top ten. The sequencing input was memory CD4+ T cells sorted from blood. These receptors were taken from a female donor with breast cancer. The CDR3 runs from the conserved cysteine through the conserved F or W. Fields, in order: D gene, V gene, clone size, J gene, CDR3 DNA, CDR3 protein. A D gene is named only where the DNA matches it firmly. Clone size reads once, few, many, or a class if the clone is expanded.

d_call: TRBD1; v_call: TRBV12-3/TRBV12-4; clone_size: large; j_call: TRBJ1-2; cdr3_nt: TGTGCCAGCAGTCATGGGACAGGGTCGGACTATGGCTACACCTTC; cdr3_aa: CASSHGTGSDYGYTF
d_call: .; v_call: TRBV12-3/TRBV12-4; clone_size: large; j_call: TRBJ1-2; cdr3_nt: TGTGCCAGCAGTCCAAGACAGGTCCCTCAGAACTATGGCTACACCTTC; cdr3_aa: CASSPRQVPQNYGYTF
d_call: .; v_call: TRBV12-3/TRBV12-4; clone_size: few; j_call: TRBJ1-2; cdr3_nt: TGTGCCAGCGGCCCACCGGGACGGTTCTATGGCTACACCTTC; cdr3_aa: CASGPPGRFYGYTF
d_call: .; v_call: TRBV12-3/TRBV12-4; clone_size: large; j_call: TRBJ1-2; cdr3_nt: TGTGCCAGCACACTGCGGGACATCCCTAACTATGGCTACACCTTC; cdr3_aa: CASTLRDIPNYGYTF
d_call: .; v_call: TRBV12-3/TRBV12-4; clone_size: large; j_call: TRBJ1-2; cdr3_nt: TGTGCCAGCAGTTCCAGGGGAGGCTACACCTTC; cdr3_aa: CASSSRGGYTF
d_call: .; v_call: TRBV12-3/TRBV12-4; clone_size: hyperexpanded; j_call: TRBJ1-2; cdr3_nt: TGTGCCAGCAGTTTCAGGGACTATGGCTACACCTTC; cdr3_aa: CASSFRDYGYTF
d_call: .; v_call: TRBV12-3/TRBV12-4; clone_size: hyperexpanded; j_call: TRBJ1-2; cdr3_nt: TGTGCCAGCAGTTTCGTTTCTCGTTATGGCTACACCTTC; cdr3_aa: CASSFVSRYGYTF
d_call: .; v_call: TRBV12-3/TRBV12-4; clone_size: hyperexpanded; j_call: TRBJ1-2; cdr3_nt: TGTGCCAGCAGTTACTACACCTTC; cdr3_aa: CASSYYTF
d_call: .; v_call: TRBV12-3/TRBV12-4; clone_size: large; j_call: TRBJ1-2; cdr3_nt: TGTGCCACCCAGAGTGGTAACTATGGCTACACCTTC; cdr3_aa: CATQSGNYGYTF
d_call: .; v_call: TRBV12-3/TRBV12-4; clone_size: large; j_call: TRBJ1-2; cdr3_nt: TGTGCCAGCAGTGACAGGATTAACTATGGCTACACCTTC; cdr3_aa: CASSDRINYGYTF
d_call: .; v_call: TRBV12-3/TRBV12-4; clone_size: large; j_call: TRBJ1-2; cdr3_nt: TGTGCCAGCAGCCGGACCTTCTATGGCTACACCTTC; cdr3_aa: CASSRTFYGYTF
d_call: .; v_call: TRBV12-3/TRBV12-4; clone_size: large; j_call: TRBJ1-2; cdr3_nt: TGTGCCAGCAGTGTACAGGATCGTGGCTACACCTTC; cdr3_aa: CASSVQDRGYTF